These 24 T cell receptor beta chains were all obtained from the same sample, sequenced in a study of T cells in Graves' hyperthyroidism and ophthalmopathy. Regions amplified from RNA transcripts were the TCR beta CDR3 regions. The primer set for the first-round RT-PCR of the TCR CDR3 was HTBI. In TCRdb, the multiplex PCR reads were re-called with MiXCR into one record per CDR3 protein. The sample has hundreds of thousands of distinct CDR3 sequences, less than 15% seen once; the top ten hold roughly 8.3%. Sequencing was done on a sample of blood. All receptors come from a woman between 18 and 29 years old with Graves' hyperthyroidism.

The CDR3 DNA is TGTGCCAGCAGTCCAACGGGACGCGACACTGAAGCTTTCTTT. This encodes CASSPTGRDTEAFF. The gene calls are TRBV12-3 or TRBV12-4 and TRBJ1-1; weak D call: TRBD1 (5 bases). The CDR3 loop spans 14 amino acids. V shed 5 bases and J shed 3 bases, with 13 bases lying between them.

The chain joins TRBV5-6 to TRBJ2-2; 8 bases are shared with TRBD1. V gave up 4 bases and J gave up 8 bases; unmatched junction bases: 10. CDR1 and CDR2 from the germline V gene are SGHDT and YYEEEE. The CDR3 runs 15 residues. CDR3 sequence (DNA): TGTGCCAGCAGCGCCAAACAGGGGGTCGCTGGGGAGCTGTTTTTT. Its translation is CASSAKQGVAGELFF.

This CDR3 is CASIMQGGITGELFF. The CDR3 nucleotides read TGTGCCAGCATAATGCAGGGGGGGATCACCGGGGAGCTGTTTTTT. The chain has TRBV28 and TRBJ2-2; the D gene could be TRBD1 or TRBD2 (7 bases each). Trimming pared 7 bases from V and 4 bases from J, leaving 16 bases between. The CDR3 is 15 amino acids. CDR1 is MDHEN and CDR2 is SYDVKM in the germline V gene.

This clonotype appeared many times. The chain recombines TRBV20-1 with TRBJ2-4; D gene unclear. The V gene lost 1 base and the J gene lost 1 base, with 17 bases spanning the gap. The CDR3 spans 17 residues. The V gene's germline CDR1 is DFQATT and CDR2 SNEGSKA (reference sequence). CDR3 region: CSARVRPKGLAKNIQYF. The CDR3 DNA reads TGCAGTGCTAGAGTGAGGCCGAAGGGCCTGGCCAAAAACATTCAGTACTTC.

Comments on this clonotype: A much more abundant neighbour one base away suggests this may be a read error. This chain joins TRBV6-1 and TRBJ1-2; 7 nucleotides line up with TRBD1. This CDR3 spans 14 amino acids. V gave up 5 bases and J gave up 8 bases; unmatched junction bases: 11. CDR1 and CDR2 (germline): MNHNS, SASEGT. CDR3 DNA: TGTGCCAGCAGTCGCGCAGGGGGGGAGCGGGGCTACACCTTC. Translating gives CASSRAGGERGYTF.

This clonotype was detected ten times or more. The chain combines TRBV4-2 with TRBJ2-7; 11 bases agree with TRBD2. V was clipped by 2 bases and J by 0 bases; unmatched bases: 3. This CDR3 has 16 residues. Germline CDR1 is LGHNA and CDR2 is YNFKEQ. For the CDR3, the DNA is TGTGCCAGCAGCCAACGGGGGACTAGCGGCTCCTACGAGCAGTACTTC. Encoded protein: CASSQRGTSGSYEQYF.

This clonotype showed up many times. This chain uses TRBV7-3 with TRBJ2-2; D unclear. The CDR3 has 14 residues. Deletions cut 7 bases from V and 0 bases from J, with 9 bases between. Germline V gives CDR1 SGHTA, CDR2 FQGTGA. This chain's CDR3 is CASTWTANTGELFF. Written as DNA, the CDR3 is TGTGCCAGCACCTGGACGGCGAACACCGGGGAGCTGTTTTTT.

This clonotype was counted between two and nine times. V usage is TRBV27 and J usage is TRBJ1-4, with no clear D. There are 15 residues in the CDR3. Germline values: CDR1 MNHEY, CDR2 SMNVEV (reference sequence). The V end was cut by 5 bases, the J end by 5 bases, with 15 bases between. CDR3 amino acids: CASSPDTLKNEKLFF. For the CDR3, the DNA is TGTGCCAGCAGTCCCGACACCCTAAAGAATGAAAAACTGTTTTTT. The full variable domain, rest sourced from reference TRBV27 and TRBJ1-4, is EAQVTQNPRYLITVTGKKLTVTCSQNMNHEYMSWYRQDPGLGLRQIYYSMNVEVTDKGDVPEGYKVSRKEKRNFPLILESPSPNQTSLYFCASSPDTLKNEKLFFGSGTQLSVL.

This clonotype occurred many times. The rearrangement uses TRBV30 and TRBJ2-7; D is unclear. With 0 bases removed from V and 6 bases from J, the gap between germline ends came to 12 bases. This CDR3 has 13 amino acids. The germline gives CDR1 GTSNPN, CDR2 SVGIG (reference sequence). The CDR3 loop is CAWSVLMSSEQYF. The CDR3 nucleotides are TGTGCCTGGAGTGTACTTATGTCGAGCGAGCAGTACTTC.

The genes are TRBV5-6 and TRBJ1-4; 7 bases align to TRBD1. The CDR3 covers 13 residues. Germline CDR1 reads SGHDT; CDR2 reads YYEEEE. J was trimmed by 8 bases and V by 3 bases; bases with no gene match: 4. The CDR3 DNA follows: TGTGCCAGCAGCTCCGAGGGGGCGGAAAAACTGTTTTTT. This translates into CASSSEGAEKLFF.

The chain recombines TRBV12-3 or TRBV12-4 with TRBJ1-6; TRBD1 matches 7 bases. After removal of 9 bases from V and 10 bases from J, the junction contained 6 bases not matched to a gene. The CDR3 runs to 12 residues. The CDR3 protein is CARDRDGSPLHF. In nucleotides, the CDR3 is TGTGCCAGAGACAGGGATGGATCACCCCTCCACTTT.

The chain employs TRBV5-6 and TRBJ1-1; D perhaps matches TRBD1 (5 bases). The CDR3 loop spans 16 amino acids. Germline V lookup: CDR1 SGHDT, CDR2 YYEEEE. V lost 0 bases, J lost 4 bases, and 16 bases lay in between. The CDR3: CASSLVRDRGGTEAFF. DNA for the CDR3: TGTGCCAGCAGCTTGGTCAGGGATCGGGGAGGCACTGAAGCTTTCTTT.

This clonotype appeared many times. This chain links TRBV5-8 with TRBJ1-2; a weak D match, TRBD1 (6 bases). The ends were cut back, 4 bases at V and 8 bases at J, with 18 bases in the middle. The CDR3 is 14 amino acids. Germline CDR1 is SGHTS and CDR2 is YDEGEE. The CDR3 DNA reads TGTGCCAGCAGCCCGATGGACAGTCTCTACGGCTACACCTTC. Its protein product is CASSPMDSLYGYTF.

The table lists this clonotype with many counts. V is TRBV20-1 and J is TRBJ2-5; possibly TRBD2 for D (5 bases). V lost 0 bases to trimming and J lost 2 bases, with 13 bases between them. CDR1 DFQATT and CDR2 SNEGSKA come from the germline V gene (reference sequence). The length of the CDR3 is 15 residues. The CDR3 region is CSARDRLAWQETQYF. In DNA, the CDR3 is TGCAGTGCTAGAGATAGGCTAGCCTGGCAAGAGACCCAGTACTTC.

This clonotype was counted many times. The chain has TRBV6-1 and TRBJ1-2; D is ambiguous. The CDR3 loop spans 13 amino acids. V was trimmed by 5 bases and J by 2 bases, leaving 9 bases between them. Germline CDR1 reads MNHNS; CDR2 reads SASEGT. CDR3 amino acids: CASSRQGNYGYTF. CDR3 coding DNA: TGTGCCAGCAGTAGACAAGGAAACTATGGCTACACCTTC.

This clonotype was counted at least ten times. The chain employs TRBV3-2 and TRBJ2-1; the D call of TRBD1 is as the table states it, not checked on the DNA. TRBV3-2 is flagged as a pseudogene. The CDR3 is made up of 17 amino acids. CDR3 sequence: CASSQDGAGQEYNEQFF. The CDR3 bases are TGTGCCAGCAGCCAAGACGGAGCGGGACAGGAATACAATGAGCAGTTCTTC.

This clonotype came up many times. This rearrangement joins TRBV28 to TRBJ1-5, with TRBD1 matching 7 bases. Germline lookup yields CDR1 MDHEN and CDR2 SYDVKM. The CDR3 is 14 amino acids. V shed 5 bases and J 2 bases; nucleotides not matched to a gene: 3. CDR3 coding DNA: TGTGCCAGCAGTACCGACAGGGGCAATCAGCCCCAGCATTTT. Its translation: CASSTDRGNQPQHF.

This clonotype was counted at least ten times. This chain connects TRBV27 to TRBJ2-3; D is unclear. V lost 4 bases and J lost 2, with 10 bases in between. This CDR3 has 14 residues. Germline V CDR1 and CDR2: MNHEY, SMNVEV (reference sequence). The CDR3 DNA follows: TGTGCCAGCAGTTCAGTTCCCCCCACAGATACGCAGTATTTT. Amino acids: CASSSVPPTDTQYF.

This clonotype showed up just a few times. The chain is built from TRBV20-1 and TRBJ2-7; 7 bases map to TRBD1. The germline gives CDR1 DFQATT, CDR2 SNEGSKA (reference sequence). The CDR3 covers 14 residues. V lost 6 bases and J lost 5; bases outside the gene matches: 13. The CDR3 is CSAPLWTGHDEQYF. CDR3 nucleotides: TGCAGTGCCCCCCTTTGGACAGGACATGACGAGCAGTACTTC.

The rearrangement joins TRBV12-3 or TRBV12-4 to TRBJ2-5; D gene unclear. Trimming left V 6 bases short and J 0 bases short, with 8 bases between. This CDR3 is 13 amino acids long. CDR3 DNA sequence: TGTGCCAGCAGGCCCAAGTACCAAGAGACCCAGTACTTC. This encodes CASRPKYQETQYF.

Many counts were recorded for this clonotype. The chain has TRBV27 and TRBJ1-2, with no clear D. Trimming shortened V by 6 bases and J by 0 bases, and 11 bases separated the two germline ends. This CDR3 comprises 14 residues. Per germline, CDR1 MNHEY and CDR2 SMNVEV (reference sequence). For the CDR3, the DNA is TGTGCCAGCAGGAGGACGGTAACTAACTATGGCTACACCTTC. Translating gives CASRRTVTNYGYTF.

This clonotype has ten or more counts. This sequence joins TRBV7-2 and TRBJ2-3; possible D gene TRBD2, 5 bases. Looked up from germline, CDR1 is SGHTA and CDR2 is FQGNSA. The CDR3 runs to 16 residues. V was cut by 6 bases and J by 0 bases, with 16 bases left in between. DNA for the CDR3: TGTGCCAGCAGACGAATTCCTGGCGGGAGCACAGATACGCAGTATTTT. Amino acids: CASRRIPGGSTDTQYF.

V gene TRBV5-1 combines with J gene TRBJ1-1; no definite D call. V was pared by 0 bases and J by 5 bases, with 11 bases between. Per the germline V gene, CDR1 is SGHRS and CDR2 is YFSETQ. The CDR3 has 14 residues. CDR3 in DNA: TGCGCCAGCAGCTTGGAGCCGAAAGGGACTGAAGCTTTCTTT. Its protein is CASSLEPKGTEAFF.

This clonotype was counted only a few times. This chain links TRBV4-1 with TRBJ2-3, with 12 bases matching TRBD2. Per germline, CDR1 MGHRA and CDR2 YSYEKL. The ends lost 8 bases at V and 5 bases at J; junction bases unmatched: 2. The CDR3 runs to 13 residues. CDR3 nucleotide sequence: TGCGCCAGCGGACTAGCGGGACAAGATACGCAGTATTTT. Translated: CASGLAGQDTQYF.